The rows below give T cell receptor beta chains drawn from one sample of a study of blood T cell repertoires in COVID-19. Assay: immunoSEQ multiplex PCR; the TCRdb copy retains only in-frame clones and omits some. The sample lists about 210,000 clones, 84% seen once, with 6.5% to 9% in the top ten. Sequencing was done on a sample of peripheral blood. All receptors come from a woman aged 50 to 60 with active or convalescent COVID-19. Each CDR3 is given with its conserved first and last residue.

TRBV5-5,CASSLGARNTEAFF
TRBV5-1,CARSLSSYEQYF
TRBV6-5,CASSQIGGSGYTF
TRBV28,CASSLETGNYNEQFF
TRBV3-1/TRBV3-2,CASSYGTSADTQYF
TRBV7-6,CASSLEVGTRDEQFF
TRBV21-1,CASSKPGTGNQPQHF
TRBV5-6,CASSLGQLNEKLFF
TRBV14,CASSQGLIFGNTIYF
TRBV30,CAWSVRKGGNTEAFF
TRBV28,CASSQGGTAGTGELFF
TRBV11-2,CAAGRLDTEAFF
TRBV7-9,CASSLIGLQGSTEAFF
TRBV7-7,CASSSLGQGMRLRNTGELFF
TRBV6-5,CASSYGAGRSTDTQYF
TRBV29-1,CSVEEGSGKWQFF
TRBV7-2,CASSLALDWGAFF
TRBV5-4,CASRPPGADTQYF
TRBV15,CATSRALDGYTF
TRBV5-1,CASSFDSPSGNTIYF
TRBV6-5,CASRSDRDWRQPQHF
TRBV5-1,CASSLFGGFNEKLFF
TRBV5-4,CASSPGGSQGQNIQYF
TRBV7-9,CASSRDREAFF
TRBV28,CASSTYLGDEKLFF
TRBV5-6,CASSGQGESTEAFF
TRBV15,CATSRAPVNEQFF
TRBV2,CASSRVRRGSSGANVLTF
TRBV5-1,CASSPGQGAIGELFF
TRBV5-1,CASSSDTPDYGYTF
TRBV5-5,CASSFGLASTDTQYF
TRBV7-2,CASSSSTGTGFSYEQYF
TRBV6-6,CASSYSANTEAFF
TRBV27,CASSLFQGNTIYF